Listed below are T cell receptor beta chains from one sample, sequenced in a study of blood T cell repertoires in COVID-19. Assay: immunoSEQ multiplex PCR; the TCRdb copy retains only in-frame clones and omits some. The data show around 230,000 clones, 80% to 90% seen once. The sequencing sample was made of peripheral blood. The source of these receptors is a woman aged 45-59 years with acute or convalescent COVID-19. The conserved cysteine and the conserved F or W are not part of the CDR3 here. The order of the fields is J gene, V gene, D gene, CDR3 protein. The D gene is left open where the match is weak.

>TRBJ2-7|TRBV6-5|-
ASSYNRGRDEQY
>TRBJ1-2|TRBV28|TRBD1
ASSSGQRDGYT
>TRBJ1-3|TRBV28|-
ASSLFQGGNTIY
>TRBJ2-1|TRBV21-1|-
ASSKLVPAETEQQF
>TRBJ1-1|TRBV30|-
AWSLEGGWEAF
>TRBJ2-1|TRBV20-1|TRBD2
SASSRTSGRFDEQF
>TRBJ2-7|TRBV2|-
ASQGSWEQY
>TRBJ1-1|TRBV27|TRBD1
ASRTLIQGSTEAF
>TRBJ2-1|TRBV6-5|-
ASRPSGLLEQF
>TRBJ2-7|TRBV10-1|TRBD1
ASSGDRVYEQY
>TRBJ2-7|TRBV7-8|TRBD2
ASSLDGTSARYEQY
>TRBJ2-1|TRBV10-3|TRBD1
AISDPGQGFSEQF
>TRBJ1-1|TRBV27|-
ASSPRQILNTEAF
>TRBJ2-1|TRBV11-2|-
ASSLRLGERNEQF
>TRBJ1-5|TRBV6-4|-
ASSDPEGLGQPQH
>TRBJ2-3|TRBV3-1/TRBV3-2|TRBD1
ASSRPGQFSNTQY
>TRBJ2-1|TRBV7-3|TRBD2
ASRPASGREDEQF
>TRBJ2-7|TRBV7-2|TRBD2
ASSLRLAGRVEQY
>TRBJ1-5|TRBV2|-
ASSQQGISNQPQH
>TRBJ2-7|TRBV3-1/TRBV3-2|-
ASSQASYEQY
>TRBJ1-2|TRBV3-1/TRBV3-2|TRBD1
ASSHLRDRGFYGYT
>TRBJ2-7|TRBV5-1|-
ASSSAGGPLGISYEQY